The rows below give T cell receptor beta chains drawn from one sample of a study of blood T cell repertoires in COVID-19. This table comes from immunoSEQ multiplex PCR, and its TCRdb copy is limited to in-frame clones, with some not included. The data contain over 20,000 clones, 75% to 95% of them singletons. The source material was peripheral blood. The receptors stem from a woman in her 70s with active COVID-19. Both conserved end residues are part of each CDR3. D genes are given only for firm matches. The size field is filled for only some rows; it gives once, few, many or a size class.

j_call	clone_size	v_call	d_call	cdr3_nt	cdr3_aa
TRBJ1-6	once	TRBV4-2	.	TGTGCCAGCAGTCAAATGGGGGGGCTCGGAAATTCACCCCTCCACTTT	CASSQMGGLGNSPLHF
TRBJ2-7	.	TRBV6-2/TRBV6-3	TRBD2	TGTGCCAGCAGTTCTCGCGCCGGGACTAGCGGAGCCACCCCCTACGAGCAGTACTTC	CASSSRAGTSGATPYEQYF
TRBJ2-7	.	TRBV9	TRBD1	TGTGCCAGCAGCGGGACAGGGTCGGGGGAGCAGTACTTC	CASSGTGSGEQYF
TRBJ2-7	.	TRBV7-9	.	TGTGCCAGCAGCCCCGGGGGAGGAGGCTACGAGCAGTACTTC	CASSPGGGGYEQYF
TRBJ2-7	.	TRBV28	TRBD1	TGTGCCAGCAGGAGGACAGGGATGAACGAGCAGTACTTC	CASRRTGMNEQYF
TRBJ2-5	.	TRBV7-6	TRBD1	TGTGCCAGCAGCAAGATATGGGACAGACAAGAGACCCAGTACTTC	CASSKIWDRQETQYF
TRBJ2-1	.	TRBV12-3/TRBV12-4	.	TGTGCCAGCAGACTAAGGACTCCAGACCCGTTCTTC	CASRLRTPDPFF
TRBJ1-4	.	TRBV27	.	TGTGCCAGCAGTTTCGCAACTAATGAAAAACTGTTTTTT	CASSFATNEKLFF
TRBJ2-5	once	TRBV5-1	.	TGCGCCAGCAGCTTCGGCGGCCGGCGGACTCAAGAGACCCAGTACTTC	CASSFGGRRTQETQYF
TRBJ2-3	.	TRBV5-1	TRBD2	TGCGCCAGCAGCTTGGTTGGGCTAGCGGGAGAAGCGCAGTATTTT	CASSLVGLAGEAQYF
TRBJ1-4	.	TRBV30	.	TGTGCCTGGAGTGCACTTCGTGAAAAACTGTTTTTT	CAWSALREKLFF
TRBJ2-1	once	TRBV6-5	TRBD2	TGTGCCAGCCCCAGGGCGGGAGAGAAAAATGAGCAGTTCTTC	CASPRAGEKNEQFF
TRBJ2-1	.	TRBV28	.	TGTGCCAGCACTTCTCTGGGGGGATACAATGAGCAGTTCTTC	CASTSLGGYNEQFF
TRBJ2-5	.	TRBV6-5	.	TGTGCCAGCTCCCACCTACAAGAGACCCAGTACTTC	CASSHLQETQYF
TRBJ1-4	.	TRBV24-1	TRBD1	TGTGCCACCAGTGAATACGGGACAGGGGGCCATGAAAAACTGTTTTTT	CATSEYGTGGHEKLFF
TRBJ2-1	.	TRBV27	.	TGTGCCAGCAGTGCGTACAGGGAGAGCAATGAGCAGTTCTTC	CASSAYRESNEQFF
TRBJ2-5	.	TRBV5-1	TRBD2	TGCGCCAGCAGTACCGGACTAGCGGGAGGGAGGGAGACCCAGTACTTC	CASSTGLAGGRETQYF
TRBJ1-1	.	TRBV18	.	TGTGCCAGCTCACCGCCAAGCGTGAACACTGAAGCTTTCTTT	CASSPPSVNTEAFF
TRBJ2-6	.	TRBV6-6	TRBD1	TGTGCCAGCAGAGACAGGGTCTCTGGGGCCAACGTCCTGACTTTC	CASRDRVSGANVLTF
TRBJ2-1	.	TRBV2	TRBD2	TGTGCCAGCAGTGACGGGACTATCCATCGCGATGAGCAGTTCTTC	CASSDGTIHRDEQFF
TRBJ1-1	.	TRBV2	.	TGTGCCAGCATCTCCGGCAGGGCGGACACTGAAGCTTTCTTT	CASISGRADTEAFF
TRBJ2-3	.	TRBV2	TRBD2	TGTGCCAGCAGTGAGGGACTAGCGGGAGGGCAAGACAACACAGATACGCAGTATTTT	CASSEGLAGGQDNTDTQYF
TRBJ1-1	.	TRBV9	.	TGTGCCAGCAGCCCGCAGGAGTCGGGAACTGAAGCTTTCTTT	CASSPQESGTEAFF
TRBJ2-5	.	TRBV24-1	TRBD1	TGTGCCACCAGTGAACAGGGGTTCGGGGAGACCCAGTACTTC	CATSEQGFGETQYF
TRBJ2-7	.	TRBV15	.	TGTGCCACCAGCAGCGGGAATTACGAGCAGTACTTC	CATSSGNYEQYF
TRBJ1-1	.	TRBV29-1	.	TGCAGCGTTACCCACAGGGTTTATGACACTGAAGCTTTCTTT	CSVTHRVYDTEAFF
TRBJ2-6	.	TRBV7-8	.	TGTGCCAGCAGCTTGGTGGGCCTTGATTTCTCTGGGGCCAACGTCCTGACTTTC	CASSLVGLDFSGANVLTF
TRBJ2-2	.	TRBV9	.	TGTGCCAGCAGCGTAGCGCCCAGGGGCGGCACCGGGGAGCTGTTTTTT	CASSVAPRGGTGELFF
TRBJ2-7	.	TRBV5-1	.	TGCGCCAGCAGCTCCGGCGCGGCCTGGGACGAGCAGTACTTC	CASSSGAAWDEQYF
TRBJ2-1	.	TRBV5-1	TRBD2	TGCGCCAGCAGCTTGGGGCTAGCGGGGCTCAATGAGCAGTTCTTC	CASSLGLAGLNEQFF
TRBJ2-5	.	TRBV6-1	.	TGTGCCAGCAGTGAAGGTTGGGCAGCCTACCAAGAGACCCAGTACTTC	CASSEGWAAYQETQYF
TRBJ2-3	.	TRBV6-2/TRBV6-3	TRBD2	TGTGCCAGCAGTTCCGACCCTAGCGGGGCGGACACAGATACGCAGTATTTT	CASSSDPSGADTDTQYF
TRBJ2-5	.	TRBV12-3/TRBV12-4	.	TGTGCCAGCAGTTATAAGGAGGGGGAGACCCAGTACTTC	CASSYKEGETQYF
TRBJ2-2	.	TRBV7-9	TRBD2	TGTGCCAGCAGCTTTGATTTGACTAGCGCCATCGGTCTGTTTTTT	CASSFDLTSAIGLFF
TRBJ2-5	.	TRBV27	TRBD2	TGTGCCAGCAGTTTGCATGGGCAGGCGGGAGGAGAGACCCAGTACTTC	CASSLHGQAGGETQYF
TRBJ1-2	.	TRBV25-1	TRBD1	TGTGCCAGCAGTGAAGCCCAGGGGGCCTATGGCTACACCTTC	CASSEAQGAYGYTF
TRBJ1-3	.	TRBV6-6	.	TGTGCCAGCAGTTTCGGGGGATCTGGAAACACCATATATTTT	CASSFGGSGNTIYF
TRBJ2-7	.	TRBV6-5	.	TGTGCCAGCAGTACTCCATACGAGCAGTACTTC	CASSTPYEQYF
TRBJ2-1	.	TRBV19	TRBD1	TGTGCCAGTACCATTACAGGGGGCGGTGAGCAGTTCTTC	CASTITGGGEQFF
TRBJ2-7	.	TRBV19	TRBD2	TGTGCCAGTAGCAAGGGACTAGCGGGAGGAGCCTACGAGCAGTACTTC	CASSKGLAGGAYEQYF
TRBJ2-3	once	TRBV19	TRBD2	TGTGCCAGTAGTATAGCCCTAGCGGGAGGGGATACGCAGTATTTT	CASSIALAGGDTQYF
TRBJ2-3	.	TRBV28	.	TGTGCCAGCAGTCTAACGGGGAGGGGGGATACGCAGTATTTT	CASSLTGRGDTQYF
TRBJ2-7	.	TRBV6-1	.	TGTGCCAGCAGTGATTTCAGGACCTACGAGCAGTACTTC	CASSDFRTYEQYF
TRBJ2-4	.	TRBV28	TRBD2	TGTGCCAGCAGTTTATACGGGAGGGTAGCCAAAAACATTCAGTACTTC	CASSLYGRVAKNIQYF
TRBJ2-3	.	TRBV10-3	TRBD2	TGTGCCATCAAGGCCCTCCCGGGAGGGCCGAATACGCAGTATTTT	CAIKALPGGPNTQYF
TRBJ1-5	.	TRBV10-2	TRBD1	TGCGCCAGCAGTGAGGCAGGGGGCAGACAGCCCCAGCATTTT	CASSEAGGRQPQHF
TRBJ2-1	.	TRBV4-1	TRBD2	TGCGCCAGCAGCCAGTATAGCGGGACTACTGTTGAGCAGTTCTTC	CASSQYSGTTVEQFF
TRBJ2-1	.	TRBV27	TRBD2	TGTGCCAGCAGTGCACGGAGGGGGACTAGCGGTCCGAGCTCCTACAATGAGCAGTTCTTC	CASSARRGTSGPSSYNEQFF
TRBJ2-5	.	TRBV11-2	.	TGTGCCAGCAGCTTCGCGGGAATCGTCGGGGAGACCCAGTACTTC	CASSFAGIVGETQYF
TRBJ2-5	few	TRBV28	TRBD1	TGTGCCAGCAGGTCAGGGGGCGCAGTAACAGAGACCCAGTACTTC	CASRSGGAVTETQYF
TRBJ2-2	.	TRBV7-3	TRBD2	TGTGCCAGCAGTCTCACCGGGACTAGCACCGGGGAGCTGTTTTTT	CASSLTGTSTGELFF
TRBJ1-4	.	TRBV3-1/TRBV3-2	.	TGTGCCAGCAGTCCCTCAAACAGGGAAAAACTGTTTTTT	CASSPSNREKLFF
TRBJ1-2	.	TRBV9	.	TGTGCCAGCAGCCCACGAACAGAGACCTATGGCTACACCTTC	CASSPRTETYGYTF
TRBJ2-6	.	TRBV19	TRBD1	TGTGCCAGTAGTACCAAGACAGGGGAGATGGCAGGGGCCAACGTCCTGACTTTC	CASSTKTGEMAGANVLTF
TRBJ2-1	.	TRBV15	.	TGTGCCACCAGCAGAGTGGGGGGCAATGAGCAGTTCTTC	CATSRVGGNEQFF
TRBJ2-7	.	TRBV7-9	.	TGTGCCAGCAGCTTAGCCCACAGGGCCTTGGAGCAGTACTTC	CASSLAHRALEQYF
TRBJ2-7	.	TRBV6-1	.	TGTGCCAGCAGTGAAAACACCCCTTACGAGCAGTACTTC	CASSENTPYEQYF
TRBJ2-1	.	TRBV5-1	TRBD2	TGCGCCAGCAGCTTACGGACTAGCGGGGGGAACAATGAGCAGTTCTTC	CASSLRTSGGNNEQFF